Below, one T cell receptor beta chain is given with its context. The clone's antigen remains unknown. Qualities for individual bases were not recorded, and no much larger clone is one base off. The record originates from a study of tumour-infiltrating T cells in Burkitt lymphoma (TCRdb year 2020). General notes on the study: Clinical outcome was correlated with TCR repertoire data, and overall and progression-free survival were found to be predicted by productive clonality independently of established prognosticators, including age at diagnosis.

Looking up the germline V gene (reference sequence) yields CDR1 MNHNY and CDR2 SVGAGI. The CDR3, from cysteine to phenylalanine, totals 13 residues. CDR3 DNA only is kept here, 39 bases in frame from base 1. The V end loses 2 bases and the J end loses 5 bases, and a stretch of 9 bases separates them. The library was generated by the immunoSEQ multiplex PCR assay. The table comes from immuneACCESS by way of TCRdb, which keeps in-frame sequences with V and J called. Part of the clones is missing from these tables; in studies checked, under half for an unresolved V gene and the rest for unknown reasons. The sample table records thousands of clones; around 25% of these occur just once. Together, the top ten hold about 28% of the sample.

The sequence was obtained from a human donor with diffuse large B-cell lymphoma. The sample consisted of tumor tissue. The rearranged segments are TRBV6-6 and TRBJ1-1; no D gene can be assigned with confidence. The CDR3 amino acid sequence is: CASSYTTRTEAFF. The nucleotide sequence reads TGTGCCAGCAGTTACACGACGAGGACTGAAGCTTTCTTT.